The 10 T cell receptor beta chains presented below share a single source sample, sequenced in a study of blood T cells in healthy people across ages. A second PCR of roughly 7 to 11 cycles used a sample-barcoded 5' primer and a J-beta primer mix. One entry per CDR3 protein results from TCRdb running MiXCR on the 5' RACE reads. Seen here are 1.5 million to 2 million distinct CDR3 sequences, roughly 50% observed once, and the top ten hold approximately 2%. The specimen sequenced was blood. The receptor source for this set is a woman between 40 and 50 years old in good health.

This clonotype appeared many times. The chain uses TRBV5-1 and TRBJ2-6; D not certain. Germline assignment: CDR1 SGHRS and CDR2 YFSETQ. With 4 bases removed from V and 0 bases from J, the gap between germline ends came to 17 bases. The CDR3 is made up of 18 amino acids. The CDR3, as DNA: TGCGCCAGCAGCCCTGGGCACATTGGCAGCTCTGGGGCCAACGTCCTGACTTTC. It is translated as CASSPGHIGSSGANVLTF.

This clonotype showed up just a few times. This rearrangement joins TRBV6-2 or TRBV6-3 to TRBJ2-5; D gene uncertain. In germline, CDR1 is MNHEY, CDR2 SVGEGT. CDR3 length equals 15 residues. V gave up 8 bases and J gave up 5 bases, with 21 bases separating them. The DNA of the CDR3 is TGTGCCAGCGCGTCGAATGGACCAGCAGCGGAGACCCAGTACTTC. Translation gives CASASNGPAAETQYF.

The rearrangement uses TRBV4-3 and TRBJ2-1; 8 bases are a match to TRBD2. CDR3 length: 16 amino acids. From germline, CDR1 is LGHNA and CDR2 YSLEER. The V segment lost 0 bases and the J segment 13 bases; nucleotides outside the gene matches: 14. CDR3 residues: CASSQDTGGPRETQFF. DNA for the CDR3: TGCGCCAGCAGCCAAGATACGGGGGGGCCTAGGGAGACCCAGTTCTTC.

This chain uses TRBV24-1 with TRBJ2-7; TRBD2 aligns across 9 bases. CDR3 length equals 15 residues. The V gene end was trimmed by 3 bases and the J gene end by 7 bases; junction bases not matched to a gene: 9. Germline V gives CDR1 KGHDR, CDR2 SFDVKD. The CDR3 DNA reads as TGTGCCACCAGTGATACTAAAGCGGGGGGCACGGAGCAGTACTTC. Protein product: CATSDTKAGGTEQYF.

The genes are TRBV6-2 or TRBV6-3 and TRBJ2-6; possible D gene TRBD1, 6 bases. Germline assignment: CDR1 MNHEY and CDR2 SVGEGT. V was shortened by 2 bases and J by 2 bases, with 10 bases between the two germline ends. This CDR3 has 16 residues. CDR3 bases: TGTGCCAGCAGTTACAGCCGGACAGCTGGGGCCAACGTCCTGACTTTC. Its translation is CASSYSRTAGANVLTF.

J is TRBJ1-2 and V is TRBV13; no definite D call. Trimming shortened V by 10 bases and J by 5 bases, and 20 bases separated the two germline ends. The CDR3 consists of 14 residues. CDR1 and CDR2 from the germline V gene are PRHDT and FYEKMQ (reference sequence). The CDR3 sequence is CATASAGGKYGYTF. As DNA, the CDR3 is TGTGCCACCGCGTCGGCGGGCGGTAAGTATGGCTACACCTTC.

The V and J genes are TRBV4-3 and TRBJ2-7; unclear D gene. The V end lost 0 bases, the J end lost 2 bases, and 8 bases lay between the germline ends. The CDR3 covers 14 residues. Germline assignment: CDR1 LGHNA and CDR2 YSLEER. CDR3 DNA: TGCGCCAGCAGCCAAGACTTTCCAGCCTACGAGCAGTACTTC. Its protein product is CASSQDFPAYEQYF.

Many counts were recorded for this clonotype. The chain has TRBV7-9 and TRBJ2-5; no firm D call. The ends were cut back, 4 bases at V and 0 bases at J, with 12 bases in the middle. The CDR3 consists of 15 residues. CDR1 and CDR2 (germline): SEHNR, FQNEAQ (reference sequence). CDR3 in amino acids: CASSSPDGDQETQYF. CDR3 coding DNA: TGTGCCAGCAGCTCGCCAGACGGTGACCAAGAGACCCAGTACTTC.

In its sample, this clonotype was seen a few times. In DNA, the CDR3 is TGCGCCAGCAGCCAAGAATGGGGGGGATCTCTCTACGAGCAGTACTTC. This gives the protein CASSQEWGGSLYEQYF. The chain carries TRBV4-1 and TRBJ2-7, with 7 bases aligning to TRBD2. Germline V gene data show CDR1 as MGHRA and CDR2 as YSYEKL. V lost 0 bases to trimming and J lost 3 bases; unmatched junction nucleotides: 8. The CDR3 consists of 16 residues.

This clonotype was picked up a small number of times. The chain recombines TRBV4-3 with TRBJ2-1, with TRBD2 identical over 9 bases. CDR1 is LGHNA and CDR2 is YSLEER in the germline V gene. The CDR3 spans 15 residues. V was pared by 0 bases and J by 7 bases, with 4 bases of the junction left unmatched. The DNA for the CDR3 is TGCGCCAGCAGCCAAGATCTAGCGGGGATGAATGAGCAGTTCTTC. This codes for CASSQDLAGMNEQFF.